This passage covers 16 T cell receptor beta chains from one sample sequenced in a study of chemoradiotherapy in HPV16-positive cancers. Here immunoSEQ multiplex PCR was the method, and the copy in TCRdb shows in-frame clones only, minus some. In the table there are some 4,200 clones, 82% of which are singletons. This specimen consisted of tumor tissue, obtained from a patient who underwent chemoradiotherapy. The receptors shown here come from a human donor with HPV-associated anogenital cancer.

In DNA form, the CDR3 reads TGTGCCAGCAGCGTGGACGGGAGCCGCAATCAGCCCCAGCATTTT. Its translation is CASSVDGSRNQPQHF. The chain employs TRBV9 and TRBJ1-5; D not resolved. Germline V lookup: CDR1 SGDLS, CDR2 YYNGEE. This CDR3 comprises 15 residues. V was pared by 2 bases and J by 2 bases, with 11 bases between.

The V and J genes are TRBV25-1 and TRBJ2-7; 11 bases fit TRBD2. This CDR3 comprises 14 residues. Germline V gene data show CDR1 as MGHDK and CDR2 as SYGVNS. V shed 6 bases, J shed 0 bases, and the junction held 1 base outside the gene matches. CDR3 sequence reads: CASRTSGASYEQYF. DNA for the CDR3: TGTGCCAGCAGGACTAGCGGGGCCTCCTACGAGCAGTACTTC.

The rearrangement uses TRBV7-9 and TRBJ2-2; D is perhaps TRBD1 or TRBD2 (5 bases each). V was cut by 4 bases and J by 7 bases, with 16 bases left in between. Germline-derived CDR1 and CDR2 are SEHNR and FQNEAQ (reference sequence). The CDR3 consists of 15 residues. This chain's CDR3 is CASSSTGTAVGELFF. The CDR3, as DNA: TGTGCCAGCAGCTCAACCGGGACGGCGGTCGGGGAGCTGTTTTTT.

The V gene is TRBV29-1, the J gene TRBJ2-3; a weak D match, TRBD1 (6 bases). Trimming cost V 2 bases and J 4 bases, with 16 bases left between them. Germline V gene sequence: CDR1 SQVTM, CDR2 ANQGSEA. The CDR3 covers 15 residues. The CDR3 here is CSVELGARSADTQYF. CDR3 sequence (DNA): TGCAGCGTTGAACTGGGGGCGCGAAGCGCAGATACGCAGTATTTT.

The rearrangement joins TRBV2 to TRBJ2-1, with 16 bases matching TRBD2. The germline V gene has CDR1 SNHLY and CDR2 FYNNEI. This CDR3 is built from 18 residues. V dropped 7 bases and J dropped 3; count of bases not matched to a gene: 9. In DNA form, the CDR3 reads TGTGCCAGCAAGGGAGGGACTAGCGGGAGGGCCGGCTACAATGAGCAGTTCTTC. Protein sequence: CASKGGTSGRAGYNEQFF.

The chain couples TRBV18 to TRBJ1-1, with D maybe TRBD1 (5 bases). Germline CDR1 is KGHSH and CDR2 is LQKENI. This CDR3 has 15 amino acids. The germline V and J ends were trimmed by 3 bases and 3 bases, with 14 bases remaining between them. The CDR3 sequence is CASSPRGSWDTEAFF. The CDR3 DNA follows: TGTGCCAGCTCACCGCGGGGGTCTTGGGACACTGAAGCTTTCTTT.

The chain recombines TRBV7-2 with TRBJ2-4; D is unresolved. Trimming left V 5 bases short and J 7 bases short, with 6 bases between. Germline CDR1 SGHTA, CDR2 FQGNSA. This CDR3 region has 11 residues. CDR3 sequence reads: CASSPANIQYF. In DNA, the CDR3 is TGTGCCAGCAGCCCTGCTAACATTCAGTACTTC.

This clone came up once. The chain uses TRBV7-8 and TRBJ1-3, with D tentatively TRBD1 (6 bases). Trimming removed 5 bases from V and 4 bases from J, with 12 bases in between. Germline values: CDR1 SGHVS, CDR2 FQNEAQ. This CDR3 comprises 14 residues. The CDR3 protein is CASSAQGQGNTIYF. DNA for the CDR3: TGTGCCAGCAGCGCGCAGGGGCAAGGAAACACCATATATTTT.

CDR3 DNA sequence: TGCAGCGTTGAAGATACGGACAGGGGGCTGGGCTACACCTTC. Its translation: CSVEDTDRGLGYTF. This chain uses TRBV29-1 with TRBJ1-2, with 11 nucleotides matching TRBD1. The CDR3 contains 14 residues. The J segment lost 8 bases and the V segment lost 0 bases, leaving 5 bases of the junction unmatched. Germline CDR1 SQVTM, CDR2 ANQGSEA.

This clone showed up just a few times. V is TRBV5-4 and J is TRBJ1-1; TRBD1 agrees at 12 bases. V dropped 5 bases and J dropped 3; count of bases not matched to a gene: 8. The CDR3 covers 16 residues. CDR1 is SGHNT, CDR2 YYREEE, per germline (reference sequence). The CDR3 DNA follows: TGTGCCAGCAGTCCCGGGACAGGGGGCGCGGACACTGAAGCTTTCTTT. As protein: CASSPGTGGADTEAFF.

The chain employs TRBV4-1 and TRBJ1-1; D ambiguous. Germline V gene lookup returns CDR1 MGHRA and CDR2 YSYEKL. The CDR3 totals 14 residues. V was clipped by 2 bases and J by 6 bases, with 13 bases between them. DNA for the CDR3: TGCGCCAGCAGCCAAAGAGGGAAAATTGCTGAAGCTTTCTTT. This encodes CASSQRGKIAEAFF.

This chain joins TRBV9 and TRBJ2-7; 8 positions agree with TRBD1. The V and J ends lost 0 bases and 0 bases, in that order; junction bases with no gene match: 2. CDR1 and CDR2 (germline): SGDLS, YYNGEE. The CDR3 consists of 15 residues. The CDR3 loop reads CASSVGGTGSYEQYF. The CDR3 nucleotides are TGTGCCAGCAGCGTAGGGGGGACAGGCTCCTACGAGCAGTACTTC.

The V and J genes are TRBV2 and TRBJ2-3; 12 bases map to TRBD1. This CDR3 comprises 15 residues. Unmatched junction bases numbered 9, after V lost 10 bases and J lost 4 bases. Germline V lookup: CDR1 SNHLY, CDR2 FYNNEI. CDR3 region: CATRPGQGAADTQYF. CDR3 bases: TGTGCCACCCGACCGGGACAGGGGGCGGCAGATACGCAGTATTTT.

The chain recombines TRBV15 with TRBJ2-2; D is possibly TRBD1 (6 bases). From germline, CDR1 is LNHNV and CDR2 YYDKDF (reference sequence). V was pared by 5 bases and J by 0 bases, with 22 bases between. The CDR3 is made up of 19 amino acids. CDR3 residues: CATSDIPRTAIANTGELFF. The CDR3, as DNA: TGTGCCACCAGCGATATCCCCCGGACAGCCATCGCGAACACCGGGGAGCTGTTTTTT.

The chain uses TRBV6-4 and TRBJ2-7, with D hard to call. Germline CDR1 is MRHNA and CDR2 is SNTAGT. Trimming removed 5 bases at V and 0 bases at J, with 17 bases between. The CDR3 spans 16 residues. The CDR3 loop reads CASSPPHHYSSYEQYF. The CDR3 nucleotides are TGTGCCAGCAGTCCACCACACCATTATAGCTCCTACGAGCAGTACTTC.

This clone was counted a few times. The chain combines TRBV19 with TRBJ2-2; no clear D. Between the trimmed V and J ends, which lost 0 bases and 5 bases, there was a span of 10 bases. CDR1 is LNHDA, CDR2 SQIVND, per germline (reference sequence). The CDR3 has 15 amino acids. DNA of the CDR3: TGTGCCAGTAGTATAGACAGCCAAATTACCGGGGAGCTGTTTTTT. Translation: CASSIDSQITGELFF.